These 9 T cell receptor beta chains originate from one sample sequenced in a study of glioma-infiltrating T cells after dendritic cell vaccination. Time point in this sample: after dendritic cell vaccination, including at tumor progression/relapse. The assay was immunoSEQ multiplex PCR, and TCRdb's table has in-frame clones only and misses some. The table has over 80,000 clones, approximately 75% seen once; the top ten hold less than 2.5%. Sequencing was performed on blood, taken after dendritic cell vaccination. The receptors derive from a human donor with glioblastoma.

The count of this clone is one. As DNA, the CDR3 is TGTGCCAGCAGCCGAGAGCGTGGCGGAAGCACAGATACGCAGTATTTT. Its translation is CASSRERGGSTDTQYF. The chain carries TRBV5-6 and TRBJ2-3; D not resolved. Germline V lookup: CDR1 SGHDT, CDR2 YYEEEE. The CDR3 runs to 16 residues. V was cut by 4 bases and J by 0 bases, with 15 bases left in between.

The chain has TRBV4-2 and TRBJ1-5; no reliable D call. The CDR3 extends over 15 amino acids. Germline CDR1 and CDR2: LGHNA and YNFKEQ. Trimming shortened V by 0 bases and J by 6 bases, and 12 bases separated the two germline ends. DNA for the CDR3: TGTGCCAGCAGCCAAGATTTACGAGGAGGTCAGCCCCAGCATTTT. It yields the protein CASSQDLRGGQPQHF.

This sequence joins TRBV4-2 and TRBJ1-1; the match to TRBD1 covers 7 bases. The CDR3 has 17 residues. V trimming: 0 bases; J trimming: 3 bases; junction bases outside the gene matches: 10. Germline V gene lookup returns CDR1 LGHNA and CDR2 YNFKEQ. The CDR3 sequence: CASSQEPTGTVYTEAFF. The CDR3 bases are TGTGCCAGCAGCCAAGAACCAACCGGGACAGTGTACACTGAAGCTTTCTTT.

This chain uses TRBV4-2 with TRBJ1-1, with 8 bases aligning to TRBD1. CDR3 length equals 17 residues. After removal of 1 base from V and 0 bases from J, the junction contained 7 bases not matched to a gene. Germline V gene lookup returns CDR1 LGHNA and CDR2 YNFKEQ. CDR3 amino acids: CASSQVRQGNMNTEAFF. CDR3 nucleotides: TGTGCCAGCAGCCAAGTGAGACAGGGGAACATGAACACTGAAGCTTTCTTT.

V and J are TRBV5-6 and TRBJ1-5, with D unresolved. The CDR3 runs to 16 residues. The germline gives CDR1 SGHDT, CDR2 YYEEEE. V was cut by 2 bases and J by 4 bases, with 16 bases left in between. DNA for the CDR3: TGTGCCAGCAGCTTAAATACCGGTGAGTCGAATCAGCCCCAGCATTTT. Translated, it gives CASSLNTGESNQPQHF. Supplemented by reference TRBV5-6 and TRBJ1-5, the full variable domain reads DAGVTQSPTHLIKTRGQQVTLRCSPKSGHDTVSWYQQALGQGPQFIFQYYEEEERQRGNFPDRFSGHQFPNYSSELNVNALLLGDSALYLCASSLNTGESNQPQHFGDGTRLSIL.

This rearrangement joins TRBV27 to TRBJ2-7; 8 bases are shared with TRBD2. Trimming took 0 bases from V and 2 from J; bases not matched to a gene: 6. CDR1 and CDR2 from the germline V gene are MNHEY and SMNVEV (reference sequence). The CDR3 spans 16 residues. The CDR3 DNA reads TGTGCCAGCAGTTTATCTGGGCTAGCGGGTACCTACGAGCAGTACGTC. Encoded protein: CASSLSGLAGTYEQYV.

The chain is built from TRBV2 and TRBJ1-1; D is ambiguous. V gave up 1 base and J gave up 5 bases, with 8 bases separating them. The CDR3 sequence is 13 residues long. In germline, CDR1 is SNHLY, CDR2 FYNNEI. CDR3 coding DNA: TGTGCCAGCAGTGAAGACAGAAGTACTGAAGCTTTCTTT. As protein: CASSEDRSTEAFF.

This clone appeared a few times. V and J are TRBV7-8 and TRBJ2-3; tentative D call: TRBD2 (5 bases). V lost 5 bases, J lost 2 bases, and 14 bases lay in between. Germline assignment: CDR1 SGHVS and CDR2 FQNEAQ. The CDR3 extends over 15 amino acids. CDR3: CASSPGMGATDTQYF. In nucleotides, the CDR3 is TGTGCCAGCAGCCCTGGGATGGGAGCCACAGATACGCAGTATTTT. Looking up the rest from reference TRBV7-8 and TRBJ2-3 gives the full variable domain: GAGVSQSPRYKVAKRGQDVALRCDPISGHVSLFWYQQALGQGPEFLTYFQNEAQLDKSGLPSDRFFAERPEGSVSTLKIQRTQQEDSAVYLCASSPGMGATDTQYFGPGTRLTVL.

The chain recombines TRBV4-2 with TRBJ2-3; the match to TRBD2 covers 13 bases. In germline, CDR1 is LGHNA, CDR2 YNFKEQ. J gave up 0 bases and V 4 bases, and 4 bases lay outside the gene matches. The CDR3 consists of 17 residues. CDR3 nucleotide sequence: TGTGCCAGCAGCCGGACTAGCGGGGGCCTGAGCACAGATACGCAGTATTTT. It specifies CASSRTSGGLSTDTQYF.